This record looks at one T cell receptor beta chain sequence and its context. The antigen is unknown. Germline CDR1 reads MDHEN; CDR2 reads SYDVKM. V was shortened by 7 bases and J by 0 bases, with 13 bases between the two germline ends. This CDR3 has 16 amino acids. The data were taken from a study of neurological immune-mediated disorders. Time point defined: longitudinal time-point 3. TCRdb used MiXCR to reprocess the 5' RACE reads, holding one entry per CDR3 protein. This table holds fewer than 50,000 distinct CDR3 sequences, about 14% found once. Regarding the study as a whole: Expanded clones shared no CDR3 amino acid sequences across subjects, suggesting private repertoires in all groups.

The TCR originated in a man aged 25-40 years in good health. The source material was PBMCs. This sequence joins TRBV28 and TRBJ2-6; D perhaps matches TRBD1 (5 bases). CDR3 nucleotides: TGTGCCAGCAACCCAGGGTGGGGCTCTGGGGCCAACGTCCTGACTTTC. Translated: CASNPGWGSGANVLTF.